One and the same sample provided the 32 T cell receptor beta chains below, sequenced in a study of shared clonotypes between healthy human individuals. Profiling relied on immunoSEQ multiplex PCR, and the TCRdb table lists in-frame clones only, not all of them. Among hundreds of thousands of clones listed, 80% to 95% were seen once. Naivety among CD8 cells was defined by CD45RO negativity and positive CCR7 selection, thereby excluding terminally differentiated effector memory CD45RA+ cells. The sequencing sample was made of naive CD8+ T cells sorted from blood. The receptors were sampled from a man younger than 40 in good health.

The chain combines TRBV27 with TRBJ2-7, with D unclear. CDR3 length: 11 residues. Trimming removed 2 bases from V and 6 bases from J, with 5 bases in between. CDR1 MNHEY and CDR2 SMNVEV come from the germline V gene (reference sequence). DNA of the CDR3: TGTGCCAGCAGTTTAGGGATCGAGCAGTACTTC. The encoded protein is CASSLGIEQYF.

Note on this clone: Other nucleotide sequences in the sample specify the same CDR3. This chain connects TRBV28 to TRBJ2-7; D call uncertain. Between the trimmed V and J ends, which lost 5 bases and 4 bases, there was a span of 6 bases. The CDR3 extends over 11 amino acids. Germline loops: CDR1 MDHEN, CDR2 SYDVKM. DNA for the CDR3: TGTGCCAGCAGTCCGCTATACGAGCAGTACTTC. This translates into CASSPLYEQYF.

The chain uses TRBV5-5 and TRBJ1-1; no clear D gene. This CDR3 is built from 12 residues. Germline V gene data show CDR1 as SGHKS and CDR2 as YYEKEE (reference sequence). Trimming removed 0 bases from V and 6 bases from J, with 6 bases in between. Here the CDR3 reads CASSLGAAEAFF. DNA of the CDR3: TGTGCCAGCAGCTTGGGGGCCGCTGAAGCTTTCTTT.

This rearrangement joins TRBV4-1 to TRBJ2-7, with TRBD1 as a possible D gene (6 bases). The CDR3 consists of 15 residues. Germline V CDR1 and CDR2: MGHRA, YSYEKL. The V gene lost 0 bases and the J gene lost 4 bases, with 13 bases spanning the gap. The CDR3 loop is CASSQDEAGAYEQYF. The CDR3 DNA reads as TGCGCCAGCAGCCAAGATGAGGCAGGGGCATACGAGCAGTACTTC.

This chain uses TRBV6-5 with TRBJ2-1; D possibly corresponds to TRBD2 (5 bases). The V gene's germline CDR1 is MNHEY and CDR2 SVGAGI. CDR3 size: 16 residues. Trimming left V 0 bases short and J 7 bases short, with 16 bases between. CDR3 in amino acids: CASSYSGGLTTNEQFF. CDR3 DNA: TGTGCCAGCAGTTACTCCGGCGGACTTACGACAAATGAGCAGTTCTTC.

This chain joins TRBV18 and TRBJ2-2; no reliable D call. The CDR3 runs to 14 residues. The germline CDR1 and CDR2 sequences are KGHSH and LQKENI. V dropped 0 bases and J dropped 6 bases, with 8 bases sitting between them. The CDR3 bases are TGTGCCAGCTCACCACCGTCCGGTCCCGGGGAGCTGTTTTTT. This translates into CASSPPSGPGELFF.

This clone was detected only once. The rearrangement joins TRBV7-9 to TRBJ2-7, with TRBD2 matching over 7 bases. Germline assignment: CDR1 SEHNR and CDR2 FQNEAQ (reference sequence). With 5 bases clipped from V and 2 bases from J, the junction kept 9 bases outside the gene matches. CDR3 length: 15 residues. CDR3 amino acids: CASSPSSGFAYEQYF. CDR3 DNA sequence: TGTGCCAGCAGCCCCAGTAGCGGGTTCGCCTACGAGCAGTACTTC.

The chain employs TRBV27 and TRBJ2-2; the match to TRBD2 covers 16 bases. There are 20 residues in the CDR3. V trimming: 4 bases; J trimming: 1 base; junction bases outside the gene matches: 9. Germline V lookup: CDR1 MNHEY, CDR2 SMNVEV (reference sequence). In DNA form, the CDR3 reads TGTGCCAGCAGTTCCACTCCGGGACTAGCGGGAGGGGAGAACACCGGGGAGCTGTTTTTT. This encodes CASSSTPGLAGGENTGELFF.

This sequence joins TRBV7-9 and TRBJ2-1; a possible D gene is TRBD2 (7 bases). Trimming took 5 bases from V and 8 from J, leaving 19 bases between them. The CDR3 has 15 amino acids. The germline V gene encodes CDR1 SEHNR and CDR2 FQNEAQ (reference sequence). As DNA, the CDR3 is TGTGCCAGCAGCCCCCCGAAGCAGGGGAGGGATGAGCAGTTCTTC. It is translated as CASSPPKQGRDEQFF.

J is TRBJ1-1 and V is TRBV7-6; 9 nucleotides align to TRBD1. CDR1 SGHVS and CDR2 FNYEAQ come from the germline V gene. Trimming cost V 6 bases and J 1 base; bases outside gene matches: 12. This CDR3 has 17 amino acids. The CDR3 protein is CASSYPRTGEGNTEAFF. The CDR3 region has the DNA TGTGCCAGCAGTTATCCACGGACAGGGGAGGGGAACACTGAAGCTTTCTTT. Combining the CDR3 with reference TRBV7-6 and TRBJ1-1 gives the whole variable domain GAGVSQSPRYKVTKRGQDVALRCDPISGHVSLYWYRQALGQGPEFLTYFNYEAQQDKSGLPNDRFSAERPEGSISTLTIQRTEQRDSAMYRCASSYPRTGEGNTEAFFGQGTRLTVV.

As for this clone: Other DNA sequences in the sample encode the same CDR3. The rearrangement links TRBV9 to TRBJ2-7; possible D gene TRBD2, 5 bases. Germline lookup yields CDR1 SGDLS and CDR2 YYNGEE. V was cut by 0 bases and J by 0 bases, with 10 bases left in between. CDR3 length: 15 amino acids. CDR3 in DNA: TGTGCCAGCAGCGTAGGGAGCGGAAGCTCCTACGAGCAGTACTTC. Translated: CASSVGSGSSYEQYF.

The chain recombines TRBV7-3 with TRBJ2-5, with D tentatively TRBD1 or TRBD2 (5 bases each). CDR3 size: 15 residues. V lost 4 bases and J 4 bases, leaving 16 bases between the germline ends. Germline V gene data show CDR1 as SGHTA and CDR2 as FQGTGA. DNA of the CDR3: TGTGCCAGCAGCTCCGGGGCCGGGAATGCAGAGACCCAGTACTTC. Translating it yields CASSSGAGNAETQYF.

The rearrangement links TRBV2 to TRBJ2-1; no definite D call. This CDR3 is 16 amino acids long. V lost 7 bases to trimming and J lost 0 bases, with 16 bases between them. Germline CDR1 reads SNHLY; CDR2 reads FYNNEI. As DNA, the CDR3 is TGTGCCAGCATCGTGGGCTTCATGAGCTCCTACAATGAGCAGTTCTTC. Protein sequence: CASIVGFMSSYNEQFF.

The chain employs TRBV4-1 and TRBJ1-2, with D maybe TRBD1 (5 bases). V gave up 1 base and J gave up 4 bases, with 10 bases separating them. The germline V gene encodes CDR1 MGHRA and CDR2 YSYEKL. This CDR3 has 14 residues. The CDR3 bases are TGCGCCAGCAGCCAAGTGGGGGGAACCTATGGCTACACCTTC. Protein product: CASSQVGGTYGYTF.

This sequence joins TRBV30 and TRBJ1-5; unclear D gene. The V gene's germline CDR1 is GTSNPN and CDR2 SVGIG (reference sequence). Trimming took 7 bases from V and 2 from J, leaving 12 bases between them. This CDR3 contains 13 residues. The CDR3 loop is CAYNVGGNQPQHF. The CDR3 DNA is TGTGCCTACAACGTTGGTGGCAATCAGCCCCAGCATTTT.

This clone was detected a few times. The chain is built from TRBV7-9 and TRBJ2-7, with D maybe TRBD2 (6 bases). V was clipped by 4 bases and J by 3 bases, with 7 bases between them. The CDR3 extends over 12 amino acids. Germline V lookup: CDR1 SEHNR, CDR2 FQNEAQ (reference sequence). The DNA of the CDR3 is TGTGCCAGCAGCTCGCGGGACTACGAGCAGTACTTC. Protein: CASSSRDYEQYF.

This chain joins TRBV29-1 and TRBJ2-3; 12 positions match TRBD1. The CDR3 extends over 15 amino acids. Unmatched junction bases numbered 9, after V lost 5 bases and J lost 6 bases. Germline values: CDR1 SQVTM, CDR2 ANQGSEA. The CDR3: CSVSGTGGSWDTQYF. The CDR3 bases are TGCAGCGTTTCTGGGACAGGGGGCAGTTGGGATACGCAGTATTTT.

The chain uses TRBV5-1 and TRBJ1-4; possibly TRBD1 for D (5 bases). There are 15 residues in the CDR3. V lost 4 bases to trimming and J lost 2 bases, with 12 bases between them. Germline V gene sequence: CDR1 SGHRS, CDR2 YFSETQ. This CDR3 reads CASSMAQGTNEKLFF. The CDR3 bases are TGCGCCAGCAGCATGGCTCAGGGTACTAATGAAAAACTGTTTTTT.

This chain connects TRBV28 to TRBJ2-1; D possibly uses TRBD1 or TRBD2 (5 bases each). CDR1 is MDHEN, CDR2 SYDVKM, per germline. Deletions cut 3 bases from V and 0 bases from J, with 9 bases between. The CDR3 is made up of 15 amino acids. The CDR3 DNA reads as TGTGCCAGCAGTTTGGGACCGGCCTCCTACAATGAGCAGTTCTTC. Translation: CASSLGPASYNEQFF.

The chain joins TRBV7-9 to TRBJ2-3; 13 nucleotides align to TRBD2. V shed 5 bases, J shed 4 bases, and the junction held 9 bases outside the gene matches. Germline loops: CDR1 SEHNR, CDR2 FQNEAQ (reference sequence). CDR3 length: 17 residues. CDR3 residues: CASSQELAGGPADTQYF. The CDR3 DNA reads TGTGCCAGCAGCCAAGAACTAGCGGGAGGGCCGGCAGATACGCAGTATTTT.

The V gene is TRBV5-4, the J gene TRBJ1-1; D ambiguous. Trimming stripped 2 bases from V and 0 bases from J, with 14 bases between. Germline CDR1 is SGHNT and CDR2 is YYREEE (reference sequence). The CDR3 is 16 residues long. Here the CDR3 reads CASSFFGYNMNTEAFF. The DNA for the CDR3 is TGTGCCAGCAGCTTCTTTGGGTACAACATGAACACTGAAGCTTTCTTT.

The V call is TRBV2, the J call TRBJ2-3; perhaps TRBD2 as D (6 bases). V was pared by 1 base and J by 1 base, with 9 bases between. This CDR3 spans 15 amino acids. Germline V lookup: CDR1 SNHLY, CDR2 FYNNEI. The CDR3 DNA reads TGTGCCAGCAGTGAAGTTCCTAGCGGCACAGATACGCAGTATTTT. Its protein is CASSEVPSGTDTQYF.

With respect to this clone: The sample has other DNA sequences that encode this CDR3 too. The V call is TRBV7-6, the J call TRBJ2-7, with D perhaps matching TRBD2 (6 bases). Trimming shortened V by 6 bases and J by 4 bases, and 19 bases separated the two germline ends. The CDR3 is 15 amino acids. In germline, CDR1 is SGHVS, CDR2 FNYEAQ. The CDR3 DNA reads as TGTGCCAGCAGTCTCCTTGTGGGGGAGGCATACGAGCAGTACTTC. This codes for CASSLLVGEAYEQYF.

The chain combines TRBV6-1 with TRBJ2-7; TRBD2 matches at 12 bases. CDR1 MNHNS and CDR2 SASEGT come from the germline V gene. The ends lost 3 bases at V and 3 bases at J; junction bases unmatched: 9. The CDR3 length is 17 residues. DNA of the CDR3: TGTGCCAGCAGTGAGAGACTAGCGGGAGCAACGAGCTACGAGCAGTACTTC. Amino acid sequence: CASSERLAGATSYEQYF.

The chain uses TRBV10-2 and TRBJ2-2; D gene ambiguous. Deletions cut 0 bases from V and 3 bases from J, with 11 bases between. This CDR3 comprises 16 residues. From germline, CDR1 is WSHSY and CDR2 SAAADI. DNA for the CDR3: TGCGCCAGCAGTGAGTCGTCGATTTTCGACACCGGGGAGCTGTTTTTT. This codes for CASSESSIFDTGELFF.

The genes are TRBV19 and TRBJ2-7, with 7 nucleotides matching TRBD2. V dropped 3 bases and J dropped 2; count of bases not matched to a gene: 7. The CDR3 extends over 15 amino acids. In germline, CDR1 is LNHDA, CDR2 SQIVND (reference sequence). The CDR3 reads CASSIGGDLAYEQYF. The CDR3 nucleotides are TGTGCCAGTAGTATTGGGGGGGACCTAGCCTACGAGCAGTACTTC.

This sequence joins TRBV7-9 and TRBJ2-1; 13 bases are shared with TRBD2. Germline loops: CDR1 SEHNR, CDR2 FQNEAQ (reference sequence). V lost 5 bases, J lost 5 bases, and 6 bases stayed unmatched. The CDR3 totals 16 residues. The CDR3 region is CASSPGTSGINNEQFF. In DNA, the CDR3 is TGTGCCAGCAGCCCCGGGACTAGCGGGATTAACAATGAGCAGTTCTTC. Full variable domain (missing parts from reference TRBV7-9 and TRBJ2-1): DTGVSQNPRHKITKRGQNVTFRCDPISEHNRLYWYRQTLGQGPEFLTYFQNEAQLEKSRLLSDRFSAERPKGSFSTLEIQRTEQGDSAMYLCASSPGTSGINNEQFFGPGTRLTVL.

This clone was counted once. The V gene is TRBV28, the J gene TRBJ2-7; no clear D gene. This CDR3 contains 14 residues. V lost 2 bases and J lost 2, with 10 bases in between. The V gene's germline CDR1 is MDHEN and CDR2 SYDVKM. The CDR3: CASSLSMGTYEQYF. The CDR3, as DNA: TGTGCCAGCAGTTTAAGTATGGGGACCTACGAGCAGTACTTC.

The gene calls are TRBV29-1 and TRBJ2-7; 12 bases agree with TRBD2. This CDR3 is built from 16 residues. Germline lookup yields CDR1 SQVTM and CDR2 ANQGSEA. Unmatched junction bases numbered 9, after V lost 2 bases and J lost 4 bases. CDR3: CSVEILAGGHPYEQYF. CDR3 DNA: TGCAGCGTTGAAATACTAGCGGGAGGACACCCTTACGAGCAGTACTTC.

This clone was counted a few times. Written as DNA, the CDR3 is TGTGCCACCAATTCCCCGGACCCTAATCAGCCCCAGCATTTT. Protein sequence: CATNSPDPNQPQHF. This chain links TRBV2 with TRBJ1-5; D unresolved. The CDR3 loop spans 14 amino acids. V was clipped by 10 bases and J by 4 bases, with 17 bases between them. Germline V gene sequence: CDR1 SNHLY, CDR2 FYNNEI. Full variable domain (missing parts from reference TRBV2 and TRBJ1-5): EPEVTQTPSHQVTQMGQEVILRCVPISNHLYFYWYRQILGQKVEFLVSFYNNEISEKSEIFDDQFSVERPDGSNFTLKIRSTKLEDSAMYFCATNSPDPNQPQHFGDGTRLSIL.

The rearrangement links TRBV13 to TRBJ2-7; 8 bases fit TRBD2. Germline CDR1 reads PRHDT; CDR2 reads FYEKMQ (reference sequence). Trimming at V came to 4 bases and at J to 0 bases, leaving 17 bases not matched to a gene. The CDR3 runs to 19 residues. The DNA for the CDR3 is TGTGCCAGCAGCTCGACTGGCCGACCGGGACTAGGGCACTCCTACGAGCAGTACTTC. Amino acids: CASSSTGRPGLGHSYEQYF. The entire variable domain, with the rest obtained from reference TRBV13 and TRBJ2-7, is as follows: AAGVIQSPRHLIKEKRETATLKCYPIPRHDTVYWYQQGPGQDPQFLISFYEKMQSDKGSIPDRFSAQQFSDYHSELNMSSLELGDSALYFCASSSTGRPGLGHSYEQYFGPGTRLTVT.

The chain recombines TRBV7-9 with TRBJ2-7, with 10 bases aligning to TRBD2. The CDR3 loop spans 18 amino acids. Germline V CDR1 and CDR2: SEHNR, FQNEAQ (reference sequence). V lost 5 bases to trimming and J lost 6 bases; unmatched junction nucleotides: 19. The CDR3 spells CASSPYPLSGREGFEQYF. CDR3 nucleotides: TGTGCCAGCAGCCCCTACCCCCTGAGCGGGAGGGAAGGCTTCGAGCAGTACTTC.